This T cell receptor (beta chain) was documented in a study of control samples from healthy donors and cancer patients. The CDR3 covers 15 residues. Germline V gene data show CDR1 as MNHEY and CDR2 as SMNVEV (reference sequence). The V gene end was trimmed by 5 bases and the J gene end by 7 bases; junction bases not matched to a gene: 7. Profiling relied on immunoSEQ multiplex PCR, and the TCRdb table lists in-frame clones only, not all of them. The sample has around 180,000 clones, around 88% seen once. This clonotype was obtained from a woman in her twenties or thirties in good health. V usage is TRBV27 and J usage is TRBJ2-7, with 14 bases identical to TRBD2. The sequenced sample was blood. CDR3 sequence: CASSLRLAGGREQYF. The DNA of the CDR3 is TGTGCCAGCAGTCTGCGACTAGCGGGAGGGAGAGAGCAGTACTTC.